What follows are 5 T cell receptor beta chains derived from one specimen sequenced in a study of blood T cell repertoires in COVID-19. Sequencing was performed with immunoSEQ multiplex PCR; in TCRdb, only in-frame clones are kept and a portion is missing. The data hold roughly 670,000 clones, with around 89% observed a single time. Sequenced material: peripheral blood. The receptor source for this set is a young woman with acute or convalescent COVID-19.

This clone was picked up one time. The chain couples TRBV2 to TRBJ1-6; D is perhaps TRBD1 (6 bases). The CDR3 runs 14 residues. Between the trimmed V and J ends, which lost 1 base and 10 bases, there was a span of 11 bases. Per the germline V gene, CDR1 is SNHLY and CDR2 is FYNNEI. CDR3 region: CASSEGQGRSPLHF. CDR3 bases: TGTGCCAGCAGTGAAGGTCAGGGGCGCTCACCCCTCCACTTT. Using reference TRBV2 and TRBJ1-6 for the parts outside the CDR3, the full variable domain is EPEVTQTPSHQVTQMGQEVILRCVPISNHLYFYWYRQILGQKVEFLVSFYNNEISEKSEIFDDQFSVERPDGSNFTLKIRSTKLEDSAMYFCASSEGQGRSPLHFGNGTRLTVT.

The J gene is TRBJ1-2, the V gene TRBV28; the D is unclear. V shed 3 bases and J shed 6 bases, with 11 bases lying between them. Germline CDR1 is MDHEN and CDR2 is SYDVKM. This CDR3 region has 13 residues. The CDR3 DNA reads as TGTGCCAGCAGTTTCCCACAGCGGGATGGCTACACCTTC. Its protein is CASSFPQRDGYTF.

This sequence joins TRBV6-2 or TRBV6-3 and TRBJ2-7; D call uncertain. V lost 0 bases and J lost 5, with 8 bases in between. The CDR3 spans 13 residues. The V gene's germline CDR1 is MNHEY and CDR2 SVGEGT. The CDR3 here is CASSYSIHDEQYF. The CDR3, as DNA: TGTGCCAGCAGTTACTCGATACACGACGAGCAGTACTTC.

The CDR3: CASSPRQGSLNTEAFF. The CDR3 coding sequence is TGTGCCAGCTCACCGCGACAGGGGTCTTTGAACACTGAAGCTTTCTTT. V and J are TRBV18 and TRBJ1-1, with TRBD1 matching 8 bases. V shed 3 bases, J shed 0 bases, and the junction held 6 bases outside the gene matches. In germline, CDR1 is KGHSH, CDR2 LQKENI. This CDR3 is 16 amino acids long.

This clone was observed once. This sequence joins TRBV12-3 or TRBV12-4 and TRBJ2-3, with D perhaps TRBD1 (5 bases). Trimming left V 3 bases short and J 6 bases short, with 7 bases between. This CDR3 is built from 12 residues. The CDR3 DNA is TGTGCCAGCAGTTTCAGGGTTGATACGCAGTATTTT. Protein sequence: CASSFRVDTQYF.